This T cell receptor beta chain was sequenced during a study of control samples from healthy donors and cancer patients (dated by TCRdb to 2020 to 2022). Trimming costs V 2 bases and J 5 bases, and their ends lie 12 bases apart. The germline V gene encodes CDR1 SNHLY and CDR2 FYNNEI. From the cysteine through the phenylalanine, the CDR3 covers 14 amino acids. Only the CDR3 DNA is retained, 42 bases long and in frame from the first base. The library was obtained by the immunoSEQ multiplex PCR assay. Held by TCRdb, this immuneACCESS table contains in-frame sequences only and omits some clones. Under half of the omission traces to an unresolved V gene where checked; the cause of the rest is unknown. In this sample the table shows 100,000 to 150,000 clones, 85% to 95% of which occur a single time. The ten largest make up about 0.6% of the sample. This clone was seen only a few times. The antigen this receptor binds is unknown. No base quality values were provided; no much bigger clone lies one nucleotide off.

The rearranged segments are TRBV2 and TRBJ2-5, and possibly TRBD2, on 5 matching bases. This TCR was sampled from a man aged 80 or over with head and neck cancer. Sequencing was performed on PBMCs. Read as DNA, the sequence is TGTGCCAGCAGTGAACCGGGGTTTGGGGAGACCCAGTACTTC. This sequence encodes CASSEPGFGETQYF.